This T cell receptor beta chain was identified during a study of vaccination and CD4 T cells after COVID-19. For the study at large: SARS-CoV-2 PCR on nasal swabs had been positive for the convalescent patients; nine or ten were mild and one was severe. Cells were stimulated with overlapping spike peptides from SARS-CoV-2, HCoV-NL63, HCoV-OC43 and HCoV-229E. Study-level results: Data came from relatively few convalescent patients and lacked early post-infection timepoints.

The CDR3 consists of 16 residues. Germline trimming cut 6 bases from V and 0 bases from J; bases unmatched to any gene: 11. CDR1 is MNHEY, CDR2 SMNVEV, per germline (reference sequence). The treatment: roughly 10-day PBMC culture with coronavirus spike peptide pools or control peptides (ViraFEST assay). ViraFEST used peptide pools to expand antigen-specific T cells before TCR sequencing. Sequencing of DNA taken from cultured CD4+ T cells relied on the Oncomine TCR Beta short-read assay. TCRdb reprocessed the PCR reads via MiXCR and lists one record per CDR3 protein. The table lists fewer than 20,000 distinct CDR3 sequences, around half of them singletons. On this clonotype: Its antigen is undetermined.

The chain links TRBV27 to TRBJ2-7, with 7 bases aligning to TRBD2. Input material: CD4+ T cells from blood, cultured in vitro. This TCR derives from a human donor who had recovered from COVID-19. The CDR3 here is CASSREGRAFSYEQYF. The CDR3 bases are TGTGCCAGCAGCCGTGAGGGGAGGGCATTCTCCTACGAGCAGTACTTC.